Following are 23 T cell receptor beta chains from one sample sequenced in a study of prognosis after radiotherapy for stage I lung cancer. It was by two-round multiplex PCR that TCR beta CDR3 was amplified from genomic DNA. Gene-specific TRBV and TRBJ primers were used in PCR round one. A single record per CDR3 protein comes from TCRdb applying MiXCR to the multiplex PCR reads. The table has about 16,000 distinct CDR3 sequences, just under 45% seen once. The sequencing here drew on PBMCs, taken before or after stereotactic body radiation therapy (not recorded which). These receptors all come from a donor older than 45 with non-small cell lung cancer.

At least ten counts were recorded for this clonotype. CDR3 bases: TGTGCCTGGAGAAGGGTGATAAACACTGAAGCTTTCTTT. It encodes CAWRRVINTEAFF. This rearrangement joins TRBV30 to TRBJ1-1; D ambiguous. This CDR3 spans 13 amino acids. Trimming removed 3 bases at V and 2 bases at J, with 10 bases between. CDR1 and CDR2 (germline): GTSNPN, SVGIG (reference sequence). Full variable domain (outside the CDR3, taken from reference TRBV30 and TRBJ1-1): SQTIHQWPATLVQPVGSPLSLECTVEGTSNPNLYWYRQAAGRGLQLLFYSVGIGQISSEVPQNLSASRPQDRQFILSSKKLLLSDSGFYLCAWRRVINTEAFFGQGTRLTVV.

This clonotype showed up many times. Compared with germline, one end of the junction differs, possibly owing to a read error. Written as DNA, the CDR3 is TGTGCCAGCAAAACAGGGGGTCATGAGCGGTTCTTC. This translates into CASKTGGHERFF. The chain is built from TRBV27 and TRBJ2-1; 8 bases are a match to TRBD1. CDR1 MNHEY and CDR2 SMNVEV come from the germline V gene (reference sequence). This CDR3 has 12 amino acids.

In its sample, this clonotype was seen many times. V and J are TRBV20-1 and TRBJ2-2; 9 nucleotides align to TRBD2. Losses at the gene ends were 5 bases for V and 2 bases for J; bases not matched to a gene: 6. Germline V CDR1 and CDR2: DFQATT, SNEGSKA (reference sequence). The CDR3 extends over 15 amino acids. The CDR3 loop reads CSAFLAGQNTGELFF. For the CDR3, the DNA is TGCAGTGCTTTCCTAGCGGGGCAAAACACCGGGGAGCTGTTTTTT.

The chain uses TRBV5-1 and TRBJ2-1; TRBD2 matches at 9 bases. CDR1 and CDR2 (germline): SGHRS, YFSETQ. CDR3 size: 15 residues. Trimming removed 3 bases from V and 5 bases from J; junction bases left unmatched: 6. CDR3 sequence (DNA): TGCGCCAGCAGCTGGGGGACTAGCAGGGACAATGAGCAGTTCTTC. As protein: CASSWGTSRDNEQFF.

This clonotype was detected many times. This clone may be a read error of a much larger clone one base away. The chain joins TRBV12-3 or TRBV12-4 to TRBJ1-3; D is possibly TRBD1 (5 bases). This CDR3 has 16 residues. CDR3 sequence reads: CVSRPPGPGPGNTIYF. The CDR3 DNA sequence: TGTGTCAGCAGACCGCCAGGACCGGGGCCTGGAAACACCATATATTTT.

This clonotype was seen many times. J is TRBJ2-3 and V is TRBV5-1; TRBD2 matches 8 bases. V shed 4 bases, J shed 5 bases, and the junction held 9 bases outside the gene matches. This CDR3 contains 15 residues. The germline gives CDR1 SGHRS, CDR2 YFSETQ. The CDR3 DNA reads TGCGCCAGCAGCCCAAGAGCGGGGGCGGGAGATACGCAGTATTTT. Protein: CASSPRAGAGDTQYF.

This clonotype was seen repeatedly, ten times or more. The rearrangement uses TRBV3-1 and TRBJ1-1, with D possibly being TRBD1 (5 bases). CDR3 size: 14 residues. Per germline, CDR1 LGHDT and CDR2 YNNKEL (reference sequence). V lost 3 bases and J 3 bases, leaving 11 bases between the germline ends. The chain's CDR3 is CASSQGTGDTEAFF. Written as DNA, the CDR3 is TGTGCCAGCAGCCAGGGGACGGGGGACACTGAAGCTTTCTTT.

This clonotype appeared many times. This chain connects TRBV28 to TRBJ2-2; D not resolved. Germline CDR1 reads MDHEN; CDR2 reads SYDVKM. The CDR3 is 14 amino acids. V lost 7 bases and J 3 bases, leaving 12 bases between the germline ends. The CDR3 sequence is CASIMDLYTGELFF. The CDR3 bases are TGTGCCAGCATCATGGACCTTTACACCGGGGAGCTGTTTTTT.

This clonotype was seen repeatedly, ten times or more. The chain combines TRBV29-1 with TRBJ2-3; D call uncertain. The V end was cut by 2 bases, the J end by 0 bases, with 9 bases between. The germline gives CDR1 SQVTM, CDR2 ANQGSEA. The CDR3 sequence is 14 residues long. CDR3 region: CSVEHSLSTDTQYF. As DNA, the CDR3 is TGCAGCGTTGAACACAGCCTTAGCACAGATACGCAGTATTTT.

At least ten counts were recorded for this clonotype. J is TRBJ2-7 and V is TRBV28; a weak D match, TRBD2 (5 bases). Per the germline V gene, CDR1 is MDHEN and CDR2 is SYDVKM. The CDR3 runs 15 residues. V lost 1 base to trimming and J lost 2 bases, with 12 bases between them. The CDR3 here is CASSLSGDRTYEQYF. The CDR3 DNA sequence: TGTGCCAGCAGTTTATCCGGGGATAGGACCTACGAGCAGTACTTC.

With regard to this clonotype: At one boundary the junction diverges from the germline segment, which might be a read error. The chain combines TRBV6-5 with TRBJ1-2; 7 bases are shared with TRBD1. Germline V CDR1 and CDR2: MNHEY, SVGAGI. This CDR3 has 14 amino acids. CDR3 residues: CASSDSTGSYGYTF. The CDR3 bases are TGTGCCAGCAGTGACTCGACAGGGAGCTATGGCTACACCTTC.

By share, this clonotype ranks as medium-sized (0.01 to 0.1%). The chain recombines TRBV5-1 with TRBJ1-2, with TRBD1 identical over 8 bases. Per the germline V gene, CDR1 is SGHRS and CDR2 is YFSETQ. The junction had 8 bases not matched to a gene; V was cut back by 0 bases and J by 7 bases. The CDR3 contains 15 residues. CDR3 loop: CASSLAGGGLGGYTF. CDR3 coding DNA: TGCGCCAGCAGCTTGGCAGGGGGCGGATTAGGTGGCTACACCTTC. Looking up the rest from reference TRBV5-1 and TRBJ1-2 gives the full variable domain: KAGVTQTPRYLIKTRGQQVTLSCSPISGHRSVSWYQQTPGQGLQFLFEYFSETQRNKGNFPGRFSGRQFSNSRSEMNVSTLELGDSALYLCASSLAGGGLGGYTFGSGTRLTVV.

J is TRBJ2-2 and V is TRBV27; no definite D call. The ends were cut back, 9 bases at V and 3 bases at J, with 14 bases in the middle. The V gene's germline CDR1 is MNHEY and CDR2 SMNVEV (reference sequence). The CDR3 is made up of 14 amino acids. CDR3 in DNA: TGTGCCAGTATGGGCCCGAGCTACACCGGGGAGCTGTTTTTT. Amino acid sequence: CASMGPSYTGELFF.

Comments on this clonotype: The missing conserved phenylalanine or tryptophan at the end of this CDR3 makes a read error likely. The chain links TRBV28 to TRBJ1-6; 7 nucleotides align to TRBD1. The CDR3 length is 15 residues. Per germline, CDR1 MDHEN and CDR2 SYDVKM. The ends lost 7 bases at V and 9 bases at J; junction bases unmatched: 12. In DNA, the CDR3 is TGTGCCAGCACTGAATCACAGGGGCGGAGTTCACCCCTCCACCTT. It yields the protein CASTESQGRSSPLHL.

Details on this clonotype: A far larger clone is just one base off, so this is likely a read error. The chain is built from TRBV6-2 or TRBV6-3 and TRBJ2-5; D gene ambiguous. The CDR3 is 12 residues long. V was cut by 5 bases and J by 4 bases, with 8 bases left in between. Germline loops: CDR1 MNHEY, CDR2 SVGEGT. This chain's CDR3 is CASSHLGETQYF. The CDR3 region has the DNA TGTGCCAGCAGTCACCTAGGAGAGACCCAGTACTTC.

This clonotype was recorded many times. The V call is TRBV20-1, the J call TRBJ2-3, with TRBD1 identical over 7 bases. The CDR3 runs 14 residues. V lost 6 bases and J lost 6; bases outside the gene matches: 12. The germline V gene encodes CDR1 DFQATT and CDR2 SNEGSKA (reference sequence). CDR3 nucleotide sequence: TGCAGTGCCCATGCCGGGCAGGGGGTTGATACGCAGTATTTT. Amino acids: CSAHAGQGVDTQYF.

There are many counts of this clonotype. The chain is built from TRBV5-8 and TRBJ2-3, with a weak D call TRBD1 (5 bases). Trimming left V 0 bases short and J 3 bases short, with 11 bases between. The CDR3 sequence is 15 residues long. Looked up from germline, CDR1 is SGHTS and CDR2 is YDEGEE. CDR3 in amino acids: CASSLEGKGTDTQYF. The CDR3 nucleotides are TGTGCCAGCAGCTTGGAGGGGAAAGGGACAGATACGCAGTATTTT.

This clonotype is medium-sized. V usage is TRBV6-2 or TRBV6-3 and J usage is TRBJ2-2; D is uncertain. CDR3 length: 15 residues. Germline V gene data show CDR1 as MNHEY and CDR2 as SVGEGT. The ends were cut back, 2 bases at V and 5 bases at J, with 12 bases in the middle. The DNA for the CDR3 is TGTGCCAGCAGTTACGGGCCAATCTCTACCGGGGAGCTGTTTTTT. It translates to CASSYGPISTGELFF.

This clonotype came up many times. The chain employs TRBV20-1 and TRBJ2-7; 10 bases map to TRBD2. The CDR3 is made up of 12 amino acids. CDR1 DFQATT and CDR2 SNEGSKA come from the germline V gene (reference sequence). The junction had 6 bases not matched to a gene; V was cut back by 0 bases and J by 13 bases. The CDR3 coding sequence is TGCAGTGCTAGAGAGAGCGGGAGGGCCCTCTACTTC. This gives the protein CSARESGRALYF.

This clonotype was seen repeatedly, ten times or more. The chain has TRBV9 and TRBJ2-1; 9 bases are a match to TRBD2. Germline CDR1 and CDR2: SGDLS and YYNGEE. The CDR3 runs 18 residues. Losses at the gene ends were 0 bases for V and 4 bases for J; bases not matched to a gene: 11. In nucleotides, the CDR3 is TGTGCCAGCAGCGTAGAAGTAGATAGCGGGGGAATTTACAATGAGCAGTTCTTC. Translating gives CASSVEVDSGGIYNEQFF.

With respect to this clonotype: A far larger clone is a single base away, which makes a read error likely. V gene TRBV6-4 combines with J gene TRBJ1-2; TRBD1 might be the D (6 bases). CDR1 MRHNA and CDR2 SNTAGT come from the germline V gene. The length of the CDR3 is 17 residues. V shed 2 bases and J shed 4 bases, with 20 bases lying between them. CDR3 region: CASSDNLGQIGPYGYTF. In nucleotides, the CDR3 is TGTGCCAGCAGTGACAACCTCGGACAGATTGGACCCTATGGCTACACCTTC.

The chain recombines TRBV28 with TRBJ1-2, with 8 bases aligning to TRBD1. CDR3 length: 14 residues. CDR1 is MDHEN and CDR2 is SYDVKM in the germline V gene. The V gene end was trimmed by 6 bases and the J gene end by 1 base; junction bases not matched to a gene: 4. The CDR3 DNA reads TGTGCCAGCAGGCGGACAGGGAGTAACTATGGCTACACCTTC. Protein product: CASRRTGSNYGYTF.

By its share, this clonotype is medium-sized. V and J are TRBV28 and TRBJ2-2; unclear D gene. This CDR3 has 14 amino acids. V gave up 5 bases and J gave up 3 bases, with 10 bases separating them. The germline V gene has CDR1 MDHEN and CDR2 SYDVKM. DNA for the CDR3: TGTGCCAGCAGTACCGACACCTACACCGGGGAGCTGTTTTTT. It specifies CASSTDTYTGELFF.